A single sample gave rise to the 20 T cell receptor beta chains below, sequenced in a study of shared clonotypes between healthy human individuals. This table comes from immunoSEQ multiplex PCR, and its TCRdb copy is limited to in-frame clones, with some not included. The profile shows around 550,000 clones, 90% to 96% of them singletons. Sequencing used naive CD4+ T cells sorted from blood. Subset in this sample: CD45RA+ positively selected. Receptor source: a woman aged 30 to 39 in good health.

This clone appeared once. V is TRBV6-5 and J is TRBJ2-1; 7 bases line up with TRBD2. Trimming took 5 bases from V and 9 from J; bases not matched to a gene: 7. There are 13 residues in the CDR3. Germline V CDR1 and CDR2: MNHEY, SVGAGI. The CDR3 sequence: CASSRVLAVEQFF. As DNA, the CDR3 is TGTGCCAGCAGTCGAGTCCTAGCGGTTGAGCAGTTCTTC.

The chain couples TRBV4-1 to TRBJ1-4; unclear D gene. The V and J ends lost 1 base and 8 bases respectively, with 11 bases between them. The CDR3 spans 14 residues. Germline-derived CDR1 and CDR2 are MGHRA and YSYEKL. CDR3 residues: CASSQGGLKEKLFF. The CDR3 DNA sequence: TGCGCCAGCAGCCAAGGAGGGCTGAAGGAAAAACTGTTTTTT.

CDR3 coding DNA: TGTGCCAGTAGCCGACAGAGGAACACTGAAGCTTTCTTT. Amino acid sequence: CASSRQRNTEAFF. The rearrangement uses TRBV19 and TRBJ1-1; possibly TRBD1 for D (5 bases). The CDR3 has 13 amino acids. Trimming removed 6 bases from V and 1 base from J, with 9 bases in between. Germline-derived CDR1 and CDR2 are LNHDA and SQIVND (reference sequence).

This chain links TRBV27 with TRBJ2-5; 10 nucleotides line up with TRBD1. CDR1 and CDR2 (germline): MNHEY, SMNVEV (reference sequence). The CDR3 runs 15 residues. Losses at the gene ends were 4 bases for V and 2 bases for J; bases not matched to a gene: 4. This chain's CDR3 is CASSSPGQGQETQYF. The CDR3 bases are TGTGCCAGCAGTTCCCCGGGACAGGGGCAAGAGACCCAGTACTTC.

The rearrangement uses TRBV18 and TRBJ2-7; D is perhaps TRBD1 or TRBD2 (5 bases each). Per germline, CDR1 KGHSH and CDR2 LQKENI. V gave up 3 bases and J gave up 7 bases, with 13 bases separating them. The CDR3 length is 13 residues. CDR3 protein: CASSPGTSREQYF. The CDR3 DNA follows: TGTGCCAGCTCACCGGGGACCTCTAGGGAGCAGTACTTC.

This CDR3 is CAISGQGDGETQYF. As DNA, the CDR3 is TGTGCCATCAGTGGACAGGGGGACGGAGAGACCCAGTACTTC. The chain employs TRBV10-3 and TRBJ2-5; 9 positions match TRBD1. Germline CDR1 and CDR2: ENHRY and SYGVKD. CDR3 length: 14 amino acids. Trimming took 4 bases from V and 4 from J; bases not matched to a gene: 4.

In regard to this clone: Other DNA sequences in this specimen translate into the identical CDR3. This chain connects TRBV18 to TRBJ2-7; D may be TRBD1 (5 bases). V gave up 2 bases and J gave up 2 bases, with 7 bases separating them. CDR1 and CDR2 from the germline V gene are KGHSH and LQKENI. The CDR3 loop spans 13 amino acids. The CDR3 region is CASSPTGAYEQYF. The CDR3 nucleotides read TGTGCCAGCTCACCAACAGGTGCCTACGAGCAGTACTTC.

The V and J genes are TRBV10-1 and TRBJ2-7; D gene uncertain. V was clipped by 2 bases and J by 1 base, with 12 bases between them. This CDR3 is 15 amino acids long. CDR1 and CDR2 (germline): WNHNN, SYGVQD (reference sequence). The CDR3 DNA is TGCGCCAGCAGTGAGGAGGTTGGCCCTTCCTACGAGCAGTACTTC. Translating gives CASSEEVGPSYEQYF.

This clone appeared once. The chain carries TRBV19 and TRBJ2-3; TRBD2 matches 8 bases. V lost 5 bases, J lost 4 bases, and 5 bases stayed unmatched. Germline V gene data show CDR1 as LNHDA and CDR2 as SQIVND (reference sequence). This CDR3 region has 14 residues. DNA for the CDR3: TGTGCCAGTAGTGGACGGGAGGGCCCAGATACGCAGTATTTT. This gives the protein CASSGREGPDTQYF.

This sequence joins TRBV7-2 and TRBJ2-7, with D maybe TRBD2 (6 bases). Between the trimmed V and J ends, which lost 1 base and 0 bases, there was a span of 10 bases. Looked up from germline, CDR1 is SGHTA and CDR2 is FQGNSA. The CDR3 sequence is 15 residues long. CDR3: CASSLDRDSSYEQYF. CDR3 bases: TGTGCCAGCAGCTTAGACCGGGACTCCTCCTACGAGCAGTACTTC. The full variable domain, its missing parts supplied by reference TRBV7-2 and TRBJ2-7, is GAGVSQSPSNKVTEKGKDVELRCDPISGHTALYWYRQSLGQGLEFLIYFQGNSAPDKSGLPSDRFSAERTGGSVSTLTIQRTQQEDSAVYLCASSLDRDSSYEQYFGPGTRLTVT.

The CDR3 DNA reads as TGTGCCAGCAGCTGGGACAGGGCGCTGAACACTGAAGCTTTCTTT. Residues: CASSWDRALNTEAFF. The chain links TRBV7-8 to TRBJ1-1; 9 bases are shared with TRBD1. In germline, CDR1 is SGHVS, CDR2 FQNEAQ. This CDR3 has 15 amino acids. V was clipped by 4 bases and J by 0 bases; unmatched bases: 3.

The CDR3 coding sequence is TGTGCCAGCAGCCGTCTACCAGGGGACCCCTCTCTCTCTGGGGCCAACGTCCTGACTTTC. As protein: CASSRLPGDPSLSGANVLTF. The chain couples TRBV4-2 to TRBJ2-6; tentative D call: TRBD1 (6 bases). The CDR3 is made up of 20 amino acids. CDR1 LGHNA and CDR2 YNFKEQ come from the germline V gene. Trimming removed 4 bases from V and 0 bases from J, with 22 bases in between.

This chain uses TRBV10-2 with TRBJ2-7; 14 bases align to TRBD2. Looked up from germline, CDR1 is WSHSY and CDR2 is SAAADI. This CDR3 is 13 amino acids long. The ends lost 9 bases at V and 9 bases at J; junction bases unmatched: 7. The DNA of the CDR3 is TGCGCCAGTGGACTAGCGGGAGGCAGCGGGCAGTACTTC. Translation: CASGLAGGSGQYF.

V and J are TRBV7-9 and TRBJ2-3; a possible D gene is TRBD2 (5 bases). The CDR3 has 16 residues. In germline, CDR1 is SEHNR, CDR2 FQNEAQ (reference sequence). V lost 6 bases, J lost 2 bases, and 18 bases lay in between. The CDR3 here is CASRPTRDYPTDTQYF. Written as DNA, the CDR3 is TGTGCCAGCAGGCCAACGAGAGACTATCCCACAGATACGCAGTATTTT.

V usage is TRBV28 and J usage is TRBJ2-1; D may be TRBD1 or TRBD2 (5 bases each). This CDR3 has 16 amino acids. Germline lookup yields CDR1 MDHEN and CDR2 SYDVKM. V gave up 1 base and J gave up 0 bases, with 10 bases separating them. The CDR3 here is CASSLSGTLSYNEQFF. The CDR3 DNA reads TGTGCCAGCAGTTTATCGGGGACCCTCTCCTACAATGAGCAGTTCTTC.

V is TRBV19 and J is TRBJ1-5; 8 bases fit TRBD1. There are 19 residues in the CDR3. From germline, CDR1 is LNHDA and CDR2 SQIVND (reference sequence). Germline trimming cut 2 bases from V and 4 bases from J; bases unmatched to any gene: 16. The CDR3 reads CASSIIGYNGQGRNQPQHF. The CDR3 DNA follows: TGTGCCAGTAGTATAATCGGATACAATGGACAGGGACGGAATCAGCCCCAGCATTTT.

The chain's CDR3 is CASSPPRGKTYNEQFF. DNA of the CDR3: TGTGCCAGCAGTCCCCCGAGAGGAAAGACCTACAATGAGCAGTTCTTC. The chain is built from TRBV28 and TRBJ2-1; D is uncertain. V lost 5 bases to trimming and J lost 2 bases, with 16 bases between them. The CDR3 sequence is 16 residues long. Germline lookup yields CDR1 MDHEN and CDR2 SYDVKM.

This clone was seen once. This rearrangement joins TRBV28 to TRBJ1-5; D is possibly TRBD1 (5 bases). Trimming left V 2 bases short and J 7 bases short, with 12 bases between. Germline V CDR1 and CDR2: MDHEN, SYDVKM. The CDR3 is made up of 14 amino acids. The CDR3 protein is CASSLEFREQPQHF. The CDR3 DNA reads as TGTGCCAGCAGTTTAGAGTTCAGGGAGCAGCCCCAGCATTTT.

The chain employs TRBV6-5 and TRBJ1-1; unclear D gene. The ends were cut back, 4 bases at V and 1 base at J, with 10 bases in the middle. The CDR3 is made up of 14 amino acids. CDR1 is MNHEY, CDR2 SVGAGI, per germline. The CDR3 loop reads CASSLEHGNTEAFF. The CDR3 coding sequence is TGTGCCAGCAGTTTGGAGCACGGGAACACTGAAGCTTTCTTT.

The sample holds one count of this clone. This chain uses TRBV15 with TRBJ2-2; possible D gene TRBD2, 7 bases. There are 16 residues in the CDR3. V shed 5 bases and J shed 3 bases, with 16 bases lying between them. Germline CDR1 LNHNV, CDR2 YYDKDF (reference sequence). CDR3 loop: CATSWGGPAYTGELFF. Written as DNA, the CDR3 is TGTGCCACCAGCTGGGGGGGCCCAGCTTACACCGGGGAGCTGTTTTTT.